These 26 T cell receptor beta chains were sequenced from one sample in a study of blood T cell repertoires in COVID-19. Here immunoSEQ multiplex PCR was the method, and the copy in TCRdb shows in-frame clones only, minus some. The data show under 65,000 clones, 85% to 90% seen once. Sequencing used peripheral blood. The receptors originated from a man aged 60-69 years with acute or convalescent COVID-19.

V gene TRBV10-2 combines with J gene TRBJ1-3; no firm D call. The V gene's germline CDR1 is WSHSY and CDR2 SAAADI. CDR3 length: 14 amino acids. V lost 6 bases and J lost 8, with 17 bases in between. The CDR3 spells CASSKNTEADTIYF. The CDR3 DNA sequence: TGCGCCAGCAGCAAGAACACAGAAGCAGACACCATATATTTT.

The J gene is TRBJ2-2, the V gene TRBV24-1; 7 nucleotides align to TRBD1. V trimming: 1 base; J trimming: 3 bases; junction bases outside the gene matches: 1. CDR3 length: 15 residues. Germline CDR1 reads KGHDR; CDR2 reads SFDVKD. In DNA, the CDR3 is TGTGCCACCAGTGATTTTGACAGGGACACCGGGGAGCTGTTTTTT. Its protein is CATSDFDRDTGELFF.

This clone was detected once. The chain has TRBV7-2 and TRBJ2-3; 11 nucleotides align to TRBD1. The germline V gene has CDR1 SGHTA and CDR2 FQGNSA. The CDR3 totals 15 residues. J gave up 3 bases and V 6 bases, and 5 bases lay outside the gene matches. CDR3 amino acids: CASRPDRGRTDTQYF. Here the CDR3 DNA reads TGTGCCAGCAGACCGGACAGGGGGCGGACAGATACGCAGTATTTT.

This clone was seen only once. The chain links TRBV27 to TRBJ2-7; 8 nucleotides line up with TRBD2. From germline, CDR1 is MNHEY and CDR2 SMNVEV (reference sequence). This CDR3 comprises 14 residues. V lost 3 bases to trimming and J lost 3 bases; unmatched junction nucleotides: 4. The CDR3 DNA reads TGTGCCAGCAGTTTTAGCGGGAAATACTACGAGCAGTACTTC. It yields the protein CASSFSGKYYEQYF.

The gene calls are TRBV4-1 and TRBJ1-5; a weak D match, TRBD1 (5 bases). Per germline, CDR1 MGHRA and CDR2 YSYEKL. Trimming cost V 0 bases and J 4 bases, with 10 bases left between them. This CDR3 spans 15 amino acids. The CDR3 DNA sequence: TGCGCCAGCAGCCAAGATGGGCAGGGAAATCAGCCCCAGCATTTT. Translation: CASSQDGQGNQPQHF.

Here the CDR3 reads CASSYTSGLGEAFF. The DNA for the CDR3 is TGTGCCAGCAGCTACACATCAGGGTTGGGTGAAGCTTTCTTT. This rearrangement joins TRBV5-6 to TRBJ1-1; possible D gene TRBD1, 5 bases. V dropped 3 bases and J dropped 7 bases, with 16 bases sitting between them. This CDR3 is 14 amino acids long. Germline V lookup: CDR1 SGHDT, CDR2 YYEEEE.

J is TRBJ2-3 and V is TRBV27; 7 bases align to TRBD2. There are 15 residues in the CDR3. After removal of 2 bases from V and 2 bases from J, the junction contained 4 bases not matched to a gene. Germline V gene data show CDR1 as MNHEY and CDR2 as SMNVEV (reference sequence). The CDR3 reads CASSLGLADTDTQYF. The DNA of the CDR3 is TGTGCCAGCAGTTTAGGGCTAGCGGACACAGATACGCAGTATTTT.

The chain joins TRBV5-6 to TRBJ1-5, with D uncertain. Trimming cost V 0 bases and J 1 base, with 11 bases left between them. The CDR3 loop spans 16 amino acids. CDR1 is SGHDT, CDR2 YYEEEE, per germline. CDR3 protein: CASSLVGGLSNQPQHF. CDR3 nucleotides: TGTGCCAGCAGCTTGGTAGGTGGGCTGAGCAATCAGCCCCAGCATTTT.

The chain joins TRBV5-1 to TRBJ2-2; TRBD1 matches at 9 bases. V trimming: 1 base; J trimming: 2 bases; junction bases outside the gene matches: 0. Germline-derived CDR1 and CDR2 are SGHRS and YFSETQ. CDR3 size: 15 residues. The CDR3 loop reads CASSLTGGNTGELFF. Here the CDR3 DNA reads TGCGCCAGCAGCTTGACAGGGGGCAACACCGGGGAGCTGTTTTTT.

The chain is built from TRBV5-1 and TRBJ2-2; no clear D gene. The germline V gene encodes CDR1 SGHRS and CDR2 YFSETQ. The V gene lost 0 bases and the J gene lost 0 bases, with 3 bases spanning the gap. CDR3 length equals 14 residues. The CDR3 loop reads CASSLDSNTGELFF. CDR3 bases: TGCGCCAGCAGCTTGGACTCGAACACCGGGGAGCTGTTTTTT. The variable domain in full, completed from reference TRBV5-1 and TRBJ2-2, reads KAGVTQTPRYLIKTRGQQVTLSCSPISGHRSVSWYQQTPGQGLQFLFEYFSETQRNKGNFPGRFSGRQFSNSRSEMNVSTLELGDSALYLCASSLDSNTGELFFGEGSRLTVL.

The chain recombines TRBV7-3 with TRBJ2-2; TRBD2 agrees at 9 bases. The CDR3 has 18 amino acids. V lost 2 bases to trimming and J lost 6 bases; unmatched junction nucleotides: 13. Germline-derived CDR1 and CDR2 are SGHTA and FQGTGA. The CDR3 DNA reads as TGTGCCAGCAGCTTAGGAGTTGGCGGGAGGGGGGCGGCCGGGGAGCTGTTTTTT. Its protein is CASSLGVGGRGAAGELFF.

The V gene is TRBV28, the J gene TRBJ1-2; a possible D gene is TRBD1 (5 bases). Between the trimmed V and J ends, which lost 4 bases and 4 bases, there was a span of 19 bases. Germline V CDR1 and CDR2: MDHEN, SYDVKM. CDR3 length: 16 amino acids. CDR3 coding DNA: TGTGCCAGCAGTTCCTCCTCGACAAGGGGCGGCTATGGCTACACCTTC. It translates to CASSSSSTRGGYGYTF.

The rearrangement uses TRBV6-5 and TRBJ2-2; TRBD1 aligns across 8 bases. Germline V gene sequence: CDR1 MNHEY, CDR2 SVGAGI. With 6 bases clipped from V and 7 bases from J, the junction kept 7 bases outside the gene matches. The CDR3 extends over 14 amino acids. CDR3 sequence reads: CASRAGGGSGELFF. CDR3 DNA: TGTGCCAGCAGGGCAGGGGGCGGAAGCGGGGAGCTGTTTTTT.

This rearrangement joins TRBV27 to TRBJ2-2, with 12 nucleotides matching TRBD2. The trim removed 6 bases at V and 3 bases at J, leaving 8 bases unmatched. In germline, CDR1 is MNHEY, CDR2 SMNVEV (reference sequence). The CDR3 length is 17 residues. CDR3 residues: CASRRLAGVPDTGELFF. The DNA for the CDR3 is TGTGCCAGCAGACGACTAGCGGGAGTACCGGACACCGGGGAGCTGTTTTTT.

The rearrangement joins TRBV7-9 to TRBJ2-5, with 10 bases aligning to TRBD1. Trimming at V came to 5 bases and at J to 4 bases, leaving 4 bases not matched to a gene. This CDR3 has 14 residues. CDR1 and CDR2 (germline): SEHNR, FQNEAQ (reference sequence). CDR3 DNA: TGTGCCAGCAGCCGGGACAGGGGAGGAGAGACCCAGTACTTC. This sequence encodes CASSRDRGGETQYF.

This chain connects TRBV20-1 to TRBJ1-4; D gene uncertain. The germline CDR1 and CDR2 sequences are DFQATT and SNEGSKA (reference sequence). V was pared by 3 bases and J by 0 bases, with 11 bases between. This CDR3 is built from 15 residues. CDR3 DNA sequence: TGCAGTGCTAGTGCAGAGGTCGCAACTAATGAAAAACTGTTTTTT. Protein sequence: CSASAEVATNEKLFF.

V and J are TRBV19 and TRBJ2-2; 7 bases agree with TRBD2. The CDR3 is made up of 15 amino acids. The germline V gene has CDR1 LNHDA and CDR2 SQIVND (reference sequence). The V segment lost 5 bases and the J segment 2 bases; nucleotides outside the gene matches: 5. The CDR3 loop is CASSGDYRNTGELFF. The CDR3 DNA is TGTGCCAGTAGTGGGGACTATCGAAACACCGGGGAGCTGTTTTTT.

The chain links TRBV2 to TRBJ2-2; D gene unclear. Germline values: CDR1 SNHLY, CDR2 FYNNEI. Trimming removed 1 base at V and 0 bases at J, with 9 bases between. The CDR3 is 16 amino acids. The CDR3 is CASSEGAPTNTGELFF. The CDR3, as DNA: TGTGCCAGCAGTGAAGGGGCGCCGACGAACACCGGGGAGCTGTTTTTT.

The genes are TRBV30 and TRBJ2-2; 11 bases fit TRBD2. The CDR3 length is 14 residues. Per the germline V gene, CDR1 is GTSNPN and CDR2 is SVGIG (reference sequence). Unmatched junction bases numbered 3, after V lost 7 bases and J lost 2 bases. The CDR3 DNA is TGTGCCTCTAGCGGGAGGACCAACACCGGGGAGCTGTTTTTT. Amino acids: CASSGRTNTGELFF.

This sequence joins TRBV6-5 and TRBJ1-1; 11 bases agree with TRBD1. V lost 6 bases and J lost 5; bases outside the gene matches: 8. Germline V CDR1 and CDR2: MNHEY, SVGAGI. This CDR3 has 15 amino acids. This CDR3 is CASRPGTGGNTEAFF. CDR3 bases: TGTGCCAGCAGGCCCGGGACAGGGGGAAATACTGAAGCTTTCTTT.

V and J are TRBV28 and TRBJ1-6; D call uncertain. V gave up 8 bases and J gave up 11 bases, with 10 bases separating them. CDR3 length: 11 residues. Germline V CDR1 and CDR2: MDHEN, SYDVKM. The CDR3 sequence is CASQSGPPLHF. CDR3 sequence (DNA): TGTGCCAGCCAGAGTGGGCCACCCCTCCACTTT.

This chain joins TRBV7-9 and TRBJ1-2, with TRBD1 matching over 7 bases. The CDR3 extends over 16 amino acids. Looked up from germline, CDR1 is SEHNR and CDR2 is FQNEAQ (reference sequence). V lost 5 bases and J lost 0; bases outside the gene matches: 9. The CDR3 here is CASSPETGRPNYGYTF. CDR3 nucleotide sequence: TGTGCCAGCAGCCCAGAGACAGGGCGCCCTAACTATGGCTACACCTTC.

This clone has just one count. The germline gene is not matched at one end of the junction; a read error may be the cause. The V gene is TRBV7-8, the J gene TRBJ1-3; D ambiguous. CDR3 size: 17 residues. Germline-derived CDR1 and CDR2 are SGHVS and FQNEAQ. The CDR3 region has the DNA TGTGTCAGCAGCGTAGGACGACGGGGTGGTGTGAGAAACACCATATATTTT. It encodes CVSSVGRRGGVRNTIYF.

The rearrangement links TRBV6-2 or TRBV6-3 to TRBJ2-1; D possibly corresponds to TRBD1 (5 bases). Trimming left V 1 base short and J 2 bases short, with 9 bases between. The germline CDR1 and CDR2 sequences are MNHEY and SVGEGT. The CDR3 extends over 15 amino acids. CDR3 nucleotides: TGTGCCAGCAGTTACTTTCAGGGCACCTACAATGAGCAGTTCTTC. Amino acids: CASSYFQGTYNEQFF.

The chain carries TRBV6-6 and TRBJ1-5, with D perhaps matching TRBD1 (6 bases). CDR3 length: 16 residues. V lost 7 bases and J lost 7, with 23 bases in between. The V gene's germline CDR1 is MNHNY and CDR2 SVGAGI (reference sequence). For the CDR3, the DNA is TGTGCCAGCACGAACGCTCGGGGGGCGTCGCGACAGCCCCAGCATTTT. It yields the protein CASTNARGASRQPQHF.

This chain uses TRBV7-3 with TRBJ2-1; 7 positions agree with TRBD2. The CDR3 length is 16 residues. In germline, CDR1 is SGHTA, CDR2 FQGTGA. The junction had 9 bases not matched to a gene; V was cut back by 1 base and J by 6 bases. CDR3 protein: CASSLRVMGLINEQFF. CDR3 DNA: TGTGCCAGCAGCTTAAGGGTAATGGGACTAATCAATGAGCAGTTCTTC.